The 10 T cell receptor beta chains below all came from one sample that was sequenced in a study of T cell repertoires in aging, cancer and after chemotherapy. Rearranged V-D-J TRB sequences were amplified with a mixed TRB-A/B primer pool. TCRdb reanalysed the multiplex PCR reads using MiXCR and keeps one entry per CDR3 protein. The sample records some 1,500 distinct CDR3 sequences, 22% being singletons. TCR beta rearrangements were amplified from peripheral blood genomic DNA. The sample was blood. These receptors all stem from a human donor with a solid tumor.

This clonotype ranks as large (0.1 to 1%). The V and J genes are TRBV6-4 and TRBJ2-1; 7 nucleotides line up with TRBD1. V shed 3 bases, J shed 8 bases, and the junction held 4 bases outside the gene matches. There are 13 residues in the CDR3. Germline V CDR1 and CDR2: MRHNA, SNTAGT. CDR3 sequence: CASSEQTGYEQFF. The CDR3 bases are TGTGCCAGCAGTGAACAGACAGGGTATGAGCAGTTCTTC.

This chain joins TRBV20-1 and TRBJ1-2; D is possibly TRBD1 (5 bases). CDR3 size: 14 residues. CDR1 and CDR2 (germline): DFQATT, SNEGSKA (reference sequence). V was cut by 1 base and J by 2 bases, with 11 bases left in between. For the CDR3, the DNA is TGCAGTGCTAGAGTGTTGGCAGGGAACTATGGCTACACCTTC. Its translation is CSARVLAGNYGYTF.

In this sample, this clonotype is large (0.1 to 1%). This sequence joins TRBV12-3 or TRBV12-4 and TRBJ1-1, with D hard to call. The CDR3 runs 13 residues. V gave up 5 bases and J gave up 0 bases, with 7 bases separating them. In DNA, the CDR3 is TGTGCCAGCAGTAAAAAGATGAACACTGAAGCTTTCTTT. As protein: CASSKKMNTEAFF.

V is TRBV12-3 or TRBV12-4 and J is TRBJ1-1; possible D gene TRBD1, 6 bases. The V and J ends lost 6 bases and 10 bases respectively, with 12 bases between them. The CDR3 contains 11 residues. CDR3 residues: CASSRRTVAFF. The CDR3, as DNA: TGTGCCAGCAGCCGAAGGACAGTAGCTTTCTTT.

This clonotype is categorized as large. The V gene is TRBV27, the J gene TRBJ2-1, with TRBD2 identical over 8 bases. Germline loops: CDR1 MNHEY, CDR2 SMNVEV (reference sequence). This CDR3 spans 17 amino acids. V dropped 2 bases and J dropped 6; count of bases not matched to a gene: 12. CDR3 amino acids: CASSLRDSGVLGNEQFF. In nucleotides, the CDR3 is TGTGCCAGCAGTTTAAGGGATAGCGGGGTCCTAGGCAATGAGCAGTTCTTC.

This clonotype showed up just a few times. The V call is TRBV20-1, the J call TRBJ2-5; D unresolved. CDR3 length: 12 amino acids. Trimming left V 2 bases short and J 4 bases short, with 8 bases between. Germline CDR1 is DFQATT and CDR2 is SNEGSKA (reference sequence). The CDR3 region has the DNA TGCAGTGCTAGATTGTCAGGAGAGACCCAGTACTTC. It is translated as CSARLSGETQYF.

By its share, this clonotype is medium-sized. J is TRBJ2-3 and V is TRBV24-1; no clear D. The germline V gene has CDR1 KGHDR and CDR2 SFDVKD. The CDR3 consists of 16 residues. Trimming shortened V by 1 base and J by 3 bases, and 13 bases separated the two germline ends. CDR3 DNA sequence: TGTGCCACCAGTGATTTCACGGTTATGGGGACAGATACGCAGTATTTT. It encodes CATSDFTVMGTDTQYF.

Within the sample, this clonotype is medium-sized. This rearrangement joins TRBV24-1 to TRBJ2-5; 9 bases agree with TRBD1. V lost 3 bases to trimming and J lost 6 bases; unmatched junction nucleotides: 7. Germline CDR1 KGHDR, CDR2 SFDVKD. This CDR3 has 15 amino acids. The CDR3 DNA is TGTGCCACCAGTGATGTCCGGGACAGGGAAAAGACCCAGTACTTC. Its protein product is CATSDVRDREKTQYF.

Judged by abundance, this clonotype is medium-sized. V gene TRBV12-3 or TRBV12-4 combines with J gene TRBJ2-3; D is uncertain. The CDR3 runs 13 residues. The ends were cut back, 1 base at V and 5 bases at J, with 7 bases in the middle. For the CDR3, the DNA is TGTGCCAGCAGTTTAGTCTACCGAGATACGCAGTATTTT. It codes for CASSLVYRDTQYF.

The chain combines TRBV28 with TRBJ2-2; 7 positions match TRBD2. The CDR3 sequence is 15 residues long. V shed 2 bases and J 1 base; nucleotides not matched to a gene: 1. Germline V gene lookup returns CDR1 MDHEN and CDR2 SYDVKM. As DNA, the CDR3 is TGTGCCAGCAGTTTAACGGGAGGGAACACCGGGGAGCTGTTTTTT. Amino acids: CASSLTGGNTGELFF.